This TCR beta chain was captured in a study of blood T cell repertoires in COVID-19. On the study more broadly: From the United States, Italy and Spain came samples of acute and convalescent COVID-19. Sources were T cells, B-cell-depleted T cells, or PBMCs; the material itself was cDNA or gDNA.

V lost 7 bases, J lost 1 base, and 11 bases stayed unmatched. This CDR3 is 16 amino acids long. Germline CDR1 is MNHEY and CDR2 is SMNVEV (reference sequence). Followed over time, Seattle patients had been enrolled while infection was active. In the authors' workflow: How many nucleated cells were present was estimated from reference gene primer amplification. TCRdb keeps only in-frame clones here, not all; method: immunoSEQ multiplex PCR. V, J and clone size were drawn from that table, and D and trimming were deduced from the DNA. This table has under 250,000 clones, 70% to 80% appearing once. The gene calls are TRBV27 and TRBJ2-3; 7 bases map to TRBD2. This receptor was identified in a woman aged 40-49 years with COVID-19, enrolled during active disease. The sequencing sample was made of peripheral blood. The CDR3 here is CASTGPGSGGTDTQYF. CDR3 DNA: TGTGCCAGCACCGGACCGGGCAGCGGGGGCACAGATACGCAGTATTTT.